This T cell receptor (beta chain) was recovered during a study of shared clonotypes between healthy human individuals. Under the authors' procedure: Quality scores were absent from the junction-only immunoSEQ sequences, so filtering differed. Method: immunoSEQ multiplex PCR; TCRdb's copy keeps in-frame clones and lacks some. The V and J calls and clone size come from that table; D and trimming were worked out from the DNA. The sample consists of approximately 2,000,000 clones, around 93% of them appearing once. V dropped 9 bases and J dropped 2; count of bases not matched to a gene: 2. Germline-derived CDR1 and CDR2 are LNHNV and YYDKDF (reference sequence). CDR3 length: 13 residues. Only CD45RO-negative cells positively selected for CCR7 counted as naive CD8 cells, so terminally differentiated effector memory CD45RA+ cells were excluded.

The sequencing input was naive CD8+ T cells from PBMCs. The clonotype originates from a man aged 18 to 30 in good health. Some clones in this sample may be carry-over from other donors' samples. This chain uses TRBV15 with TRBJ1-5, with 9 bases matching TRBD1. The CDR3 here is CATGDRGNQPQHF. The DNA for the CDR3 is TGTGCCACGGGGGACAGGGGCAATCAGCCCCAGCATTTT.